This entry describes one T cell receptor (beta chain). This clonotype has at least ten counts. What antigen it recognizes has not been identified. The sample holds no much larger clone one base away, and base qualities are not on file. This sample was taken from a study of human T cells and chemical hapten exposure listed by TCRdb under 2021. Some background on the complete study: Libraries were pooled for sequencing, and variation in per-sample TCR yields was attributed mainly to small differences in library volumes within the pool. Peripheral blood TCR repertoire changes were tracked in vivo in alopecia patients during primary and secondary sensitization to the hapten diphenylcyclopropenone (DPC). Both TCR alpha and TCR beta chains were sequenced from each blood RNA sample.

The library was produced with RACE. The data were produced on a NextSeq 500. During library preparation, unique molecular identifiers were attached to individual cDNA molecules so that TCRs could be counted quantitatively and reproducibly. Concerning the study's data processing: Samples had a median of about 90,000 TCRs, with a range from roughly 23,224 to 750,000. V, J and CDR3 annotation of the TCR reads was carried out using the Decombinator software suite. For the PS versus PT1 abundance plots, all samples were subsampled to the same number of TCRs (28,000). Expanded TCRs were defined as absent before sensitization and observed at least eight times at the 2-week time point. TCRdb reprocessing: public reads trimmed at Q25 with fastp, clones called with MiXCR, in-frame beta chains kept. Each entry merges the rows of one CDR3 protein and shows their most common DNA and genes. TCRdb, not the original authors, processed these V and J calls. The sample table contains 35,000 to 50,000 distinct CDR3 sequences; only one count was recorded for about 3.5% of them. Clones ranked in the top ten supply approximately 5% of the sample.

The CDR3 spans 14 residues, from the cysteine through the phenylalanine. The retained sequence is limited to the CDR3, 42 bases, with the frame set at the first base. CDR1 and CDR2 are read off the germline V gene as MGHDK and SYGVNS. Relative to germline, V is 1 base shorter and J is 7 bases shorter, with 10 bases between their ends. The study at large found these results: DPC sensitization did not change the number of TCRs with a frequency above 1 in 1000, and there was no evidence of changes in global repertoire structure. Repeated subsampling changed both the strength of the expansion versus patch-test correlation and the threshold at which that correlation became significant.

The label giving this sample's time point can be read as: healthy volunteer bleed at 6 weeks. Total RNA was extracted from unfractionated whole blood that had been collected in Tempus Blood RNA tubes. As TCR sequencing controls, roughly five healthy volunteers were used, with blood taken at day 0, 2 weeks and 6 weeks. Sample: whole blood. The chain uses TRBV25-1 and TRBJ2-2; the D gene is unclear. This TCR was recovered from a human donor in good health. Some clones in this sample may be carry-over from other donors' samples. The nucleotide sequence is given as TGTGCCAGCAGTGAATTCCGCGCCTTCGGGGAGCTGTTTTTT. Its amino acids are CASSEFRAFGELFF.